What follows is one TCR beta chain and its context. Antigen: not known. The assay was immunoSEQ multiplex PCR, and TCRdb's table has in-frame clones only and misses some. The sample lists around 250,000 clones, around three quarters occurring once. The source of the sample is a study of cytotoxic CD8 clonotypes in ibrutinib-treated CLL. Across the study: Collecting the response samples happened after a median 12 months of treatment, with a range of 6 to 36. Study-wide results and limits: While tracking circulating CD8+ T-cell counts, baseline clonality exceeded that of age-matched healthy donors.

Germline values: CDR1 KGHSH, CDR2 LQKENI. This CDR3 contains 17 residues. Trimming took off 0 bases at V and 3 bases at J, with 12 bases between the two ends. Material: PBMCs, obtained after 24 months of ibrutinib treatment. The rearrangement joins TRBV18 to TRBJ2-6; D perhaps matches TRBD2 (5 bases). This receptor was identified in a human donor with chronic lymphocytic leukemia. The CDR3 region has the DNA TGTGCCAGCTCACCACCCGGAGGAATCCTTGGGGCCAACGTCCTGACTTTC. It encodes CASSPPGGILGANVLTF.